The rows below give T cell receptor beta chains drawn from one sample of a study of neurological immune-mediated disorders. Via MiXCR, TCRdb re-called the 5' RACE reads, giving one row per CDR3 protein. Among 55,000 to 70,000 distinct CDR3 sequences listed, around 3.9% were seen once. Source material: PBMCs. Every receptor here comes from a man aged 25 to 45 with multiple sclerosis. Both conserved end residues are part of each CDR3. D genes are given only for firm matches. Clone size is given as once, few or many counts, or a class when the clone is expanded.

many	TRBD2	TRBV5-1	TRBJ2-2	CASSLAVAGNTGELFF	TGCGCCAGCAGCTTGGCGGTAGCGGGGAACACCGGGGAGCTGTTTTTT
many	.	TRBV15	TRBJ2-5	CATSRDPGPQETQYF	TGTGCCACCAGCAGAGATCCGGGACCCCAAGAGACCCAGTACTTC
many	.	TRBV10-3	TRBJ2-6	CAISEVRESSGANVLTF	TGTGCCATCAGTGAGGTCAGGGAGAGCTCTGGGGCCAACGTCCTGACTTTC
many	.	TRBV10-3	TRBJ2-5	CAISESLVGVEETQYF	TGTGCCATCAGTGAGTCGTTGGTAGGGGTAGAAGAGACCCAGTACTTC
many	.	TRBV11-2	TRBJ2-7	CASSLDPGHSYEQYF	TGTGCCAGCAGCTTAGACCCAGGGCACAGCTACGAGCAGTACTTC
many	TRBD1	TRBV5-5	TRBJ2-3	CASSPLGTEADTQYF	TGTGCCAGCAGCCCCCTAGGGACAGAAGCAGATACGCAGTATTTT
many	TRBD2	TRBV5-1	TRBJ2-2	CASSLAAGGPGTGELFF	TGCGCCAGCAGCTTGGCAGCGGGGGGGCCGGGCACCGGGGAGCTGTTTTTT
many	.	TRBV7-2	TRBJ2-7	CASSLEGRAPHEQYF	TGTGCCAGCAGCTTAGAGGGCAGGGCCCCCCACGAGCAGTACTTC
many	TRBD1	TRBV20-1	TRBJ1-6	CSAQGANNSPLHF	TGCAGTGCACAGGGGGCGAACAATTCACCCCTCCACTTT
many	TRBD2	TRBV12-3/TRBV12-4	TRBJ2-3	CASKPLAGGSTDTQYF	TGTGCCAGCAAGCCCCTGGCGGGGGGTAGCACAGATACGCAGTATTTT
many	.	TRBV12-3/TRBV12-4	TRBJ1-1	CASLGETEAFF	TGTGCCAGCCTCGGAGAGACTGAAGCTTTCTTT
few	.	TRBV4-3	TRBJ2-5	CASSQGDLQETQYF	TGCGCCAGCAGCCAAGGGGATCTTCAAGAGACCCAGTACTTC
many	.	TRBV20-1	TRBJ1-1	CSAAEYTEAFF	TGCAGTGCCGCCGAGTACACTGAAGCTTTCTTT
many	.	TRBV25-1	TRBJ2-7	CASGRQSYEQYF	TGTGCCAGCGGTCGACAGTCCTACGAGCAGTACTTC
many	.	TRBV20-1	TRBJ2-6	CSAILSGANVLTF	TGCAGTGCCATACTCTCTGGGGCCAACGTCCTGACTTTC